This TCR beta chain was documented in a study of CD8+CD57+ T cells in acquired aplastic anemia. On the study more broadly: The DNA of sorted CD4+ and CD8+ cells averaged roughly 3.2 ug. Study-wide results and caveats: Between patients and controls, CD8+ Simpson's diversity did not vary significantly.

This clonotype was seen at least ten times. The antigen is undetermined. Genomic DNA, the template, was used for profiling of the TCR beta VDJ and CDR3. MiXCR, run by TCRdb on the reads, gives a single entry per CDR3 protein. The data show approximately 270,000 distinct CDR3 sequences, roughly 50% seen once. Germline-derived CDR1 and CDR2 are MNHNY and SVGAGI (reference sequence). Trimming cost V 7 bases and J 0 bases, with 16 bases left between them. This CDR3 contains 15 residues. This TCR was sampled from a human donor with severe aplastic anemia or a healthy control (not recorded which). Specimen: sorted CD4+, CD8+, or CD8+CD57+ T cells (not recorded which) from PBMCs. The genes are TRBV6-6 and TRBJ2-7; D gene unclear. The DNA for the CDR3 is TGTGCCAGCAATCCGGACCTTCAGAGCTCCTACGAGCAGTACTTC. This sequence encodes CASNPDLQSSYEQYF.